Listed here are 11 T cell receptor beta chains from one sample, sequenced in a study of a mutant IDH1 vaccine in newly diagnosed glioma. The method was immunoSEQ multiplex PCR; TCRdb's version includes in-frame clones alone and lacks a portion of them. The profile shows around 53,000 clones, over 75% of them singletons. Time point reported: week 11, during vaccination. Each dose of the vaccine consisted of 300 ug of mutant IDH1 20-mer peptide, with topical imiquimod. These TCRs' antigens remain unknown. Sequenced here: PBMCs, sampled from a glioma patient whose treatment included an IDH1 peptide vaccine. These receptor sequences come from a man over 45 with glioma.

In this sample, this clone turned up once. This rearrangement joins TRBV6-5 to TRBJ2-1; no clear D. The germline V gene encodes CDR1 MNHEY and CDR2 SVGAGI. The CDR3 has 13 residues. V dropped 3 bases and J dropped 7 bases, with 10 bases sitting between them. The CDR3 loop is CASSYYEGNEQFF. DNA of the CDR3: TGTGCCAGCAGTTATTACGAAGGTAATGAGCAGTTCTTC.

The chain couples TRBV27 to TRBJ1-5, with no clear D. Trimming left V 2 bases short and J 7 bases short, with 9 bases between. Germline V gene lookup returns CDR1 MNHEY and CDR2 SMNVEV (reference sequence). The CDR3 has 13 residues. The DNA for the CDR3 is TGTGCCAGCAGTTTAGTGAGTACACAGCCCCAGCATTTT. This sequence encodes CASSLVSTQPQHF.

The chain has TRBV6-1 and TRBJ1-3; no clear D gene. This CDR3 has 11 amino acids. The V gene's germline CDR1 is MNHNS and CDR2 SASEGT. Trimming pared 6 bases from V and 7 bases from J, leaving 7 bases between. CDR3 protein: CASSEGNTIYF. The CDR3 nucleotides read TGTGCCAGCAGCGAGGGCAACACCATATATTTT.

The chain has TRBV11-1 and TRBJ2-5, with TRBD1 identical over 7 bases. Germline assignment: CDR1 SGHAT and CDR2 FQDESV (reference sequence). V was clipped by 5 bases and J by 2 bases; unmatched bases: 5. This CDR3 is built from 14 residues. DNA of the CDR3: TGTGCCAGCAGCCGAAAGGGACAGCAAGAGACCCAGTACTTC. It encodes CASSRKGQQETQYF. Complete variable domain (other parts from reference TRBV11-1 and TRBJ2-5): EAEVAQSPRYKITEKSQAVAFWCDPISGHATLYWYRQILGQGPELLVQFQDESVVDDSQLPKDRFSAERLKGVDSTLKIQPAELGDSAMYLCASSRKGQQETQYFGPGTRLLVL.

The V call is TRBV4-2, the J call TRBJ1-2, with 8 bases that match TRBD1. The CDR3 is 16 amino acids. CDR1 and CDR2 from the germline V gene are LGHNA and YNFKEQ. V dropped 0 bases and J dropped 1; count of bases not matched to a gene: 4. The CDR3 sequence is CASSQDGQGYNYGYTF. CDR3 DNA sequence: TGTGCCAGCAGCCAAGATGGACAGGGCTATAACTATGGCTACACCTTC.

The chain carries TRBV5-1 and TRBJ1-4; 7 bases fit TRBD1. Germline CDR1 reads SGHRS; CDR2 reads YFSETQ. CDR3 length: 15 amino acids. V shed 3 bases and J 2 bases; nucleotides not matched to a gene: 4. The CDR3 protein is CASSSQGGTNEKLFF. Here the CDR3 DNA reads TGCGCCAGCAGCTCTCAGGGGGGCACTAATGAAAAACTGTTTTTT.

This clone came up once. Germline and junction disagree at one end, which may indicate a read error. The genes are TRBV27 and TRBJ2-1; D possibly corresponds to TRBD1 (6 bases). This CDR3 contains 13 residues. Germline V gene data show CDR1 as MNHEY and CDR2 as SMNVEV (reference sequence). The CDR3 reads CASSFGGRGSRVF. The CDR3 nucleotides are TGTGCCAGCAGTTTTGGGGGAAGGGGGTCCCGAGTCTTC.

The rearrangement links TRBV6-5 to TRBJ2-1; TRBD1 might be the D (6 bases). The CDR3 is 15 amino acids. Trimming cost V 5 bases and J 0 bases, with 11 bases left between them. In germline, CDR1 is MNHEY, CDR2 SVGAGI. CDR3: CASSPGADSYNEQFF. In DNA, the CDR3 is TGTGCCAGCAGTCCAGGGGCGGACTCCTACAATGAGCAGTTCTTC.

The chain recombines TRBV4-2 with TRBJ1-5; D gene ambiguous. Trimming cost V 0 bases and J 1 base, with 4 bases left between them. Germline V gene lookup returns CDR1 LGHNA and CDR2 YNFKEQ. The CDR3 runs 14 residues. The CDR3 bases are TGTGCCAGCAGCCAAGAGGACAGCAATCAGCCCCAGCATTTT. Protein: CASSQEDSNQPQHF.

This CDR3 reads CASSEESGRPSRNTDTQYF. CDR3 bases: TGTGCCAGCAGTGAAGAAAGCGGGAGGCCTTCTCGGAACACAGATACGCAGTATTTT. The chain carries TRBV6-1 and TRBJ2-3, with TRBD2 identical over 9 bases. The CDR3 contains 19 residues. J lost 2 bases, V lost 1 base, and 13 bases had no gene match. Germline V gene data show CDR1 as MNHNS and CDR2 as SASEGT.

The chain has TRBV18 and TRBJ2-7, with D possibly being TRBD1 or TRBD2 (5 bases each). Germline loops: CDR1 KGHSH, CDR2 LQKENI. The CDR3 extends over 17 amino acids. Deletions cut 3 bases from V and 6 bases from J, with 24 bases between. The CDR3: CASSPFIGGELGPEQYF. CDR3 sequence (DNA): TGTGCCAGCTCACCCTTTATTGGTGGGGAGTTGGGGCCCGAGCAGTACTTC.